Presented here are 13 T cell receptor beta chains from one specimen sequenced in a study of T cell responses to AZD1222 COVID-19 vaccine (dated by TCRdb to the early 2020s). Preparation of the library involved the immunoSEQ multiplex PCR assay. The table was pulled from immuneACCESS by TCRdb, which kept in-frame rearrangements only. Such tables lose some clones; where checked, under half of the loss comes from unresolved V genes, and the rest has no known cause. The sample has around 45,000 clones on record, over 75% of them singletons. Less than 25% of the sample lies in the top ten. Sample time point, as interpreted from the label and publication: about 28 days (+/-7) after the second vaccine dose. Read against the paper, the sample's treatment or condition label means: meningococcal conjugate vaccine given as trial control. The sample was peripheral blood, taken 28 days after the second dose of the MenACWY control vaccine. The receptors originated from an adult who received the MenACWY meningococcal vaccine as a control.

The chain joins TRBV19 to TRBJ1-5; TRBD1 is a possible D gene (6 bases). This CDR3 is built from 17 residues. Germline CDR1 is LNHDA and CDR2 is SQIVND (reference sequence). The germline V and J ends were trimmed by 1 base and 2 bases, with 15 bases remaining between them. The CDR3 here is CASSIVPGGLGNQPQHF. The CDR3 bases are TGTGCCAGTAGTATAGTCCCCGGGGGCCTTGGCAATCAGCCCCAGCATTTT.

This clone was seen more than once but under ten times. The V gene is TRBV19, the J gene TRBJ1-5; D uncertain. The germline CDR1 and CDR2 sequences are LNHDA and SQIVND (reference sequence). Trimming left V 5 bases short and J 9 bases short, with 14 bases between. The CDR3 is made up of 13 amino acids. The CDR3 loop is CASSAIMVVPQHF. The CDR3 nucleotides are TGTGCCAGTAGTGCAATTATGGTAGTGCCCCAGCATTTT.

The chain is built from TRBV4-2 and TRBJ2-3, with 10 bases that match TRBD2. The germline gives CDR1 LGHNA, CDR2 YNFKEQ. Trimming removed 5 bases from V and 1 base from J; junction bases left unmatched: 6. The CDR3 runs 16 residues. The CDR3 loop reads CASSKSGTSGTDTQYF. The CDR3, as DNA: TGTGCCAGCAGCAAATCCGGGACTAGCGGCACAGATACGCAGTATTTT.

V and J are TRBV9 and TRBJ2-1; no reliable D call. Germline-derived CDR1 and CDR2 are SGDLS and YYNGEE. Between the trimmed V and J ends, which lost 3 bases and 8 bases, there was a span of 24 bases. There are 17 residues in the CDR3. CDR3: CASSASNAGPIGDEQFF. In DNA, the CDR3 is TGTGCCAGCAGCGCAAGCAACGCCGGGCCCATAGGAGATGAGCAGTTCTTC. Combining the CDR3 with reference TRBV9 and TRBJ2-1 gives the whole variable domain DSGVTQTPKHLITATGQRVTLRCSPRSGDLSVYWYQQSLDQGLQFLIQYYNGEERAKGNILERFSAQQFPDLHSELNLSSLELGDSALYFCASSASNAGPIGDEQFFGPGTRLTVL.

The V gene is TRBV20-1, the J gene TRBJ2-7, with D maybe TRBD1 (6 bases). CDR3 length equals 16 residues. Germline V gene sequence: CDR1 DFQATT, CDR2 SNEGSKA (reference sequence). The V and J ends lost 3 bases and 3 bases respectively, with 21 bases between them. CDR3 bases: TGCAGTGCTAGTACCCCTGGGCAGGGGAAAGTCTACGAGCAGTACTTC. This sequence encodes CSASTPGQGKVYEQYF.

CDR3 coding DNA: TGTGCCAGCAGGCAGGGGGAACGTGAAGCTTTCTTT. It specifies CASRQGEREAFF. The chain links TRBV6-5 to TRBJ1-1; TRBD1 matches at 7 bases. Per the germline V gene, CDR1 is MNHEY and CDR2 is SVGAGI. J gave up 7 bases and V 6 bases, and 5 bases lay outside the gene matches. CDR3 length: 12 amino acids.

This sequence joins TRBV2 and TRBJ2-7; D not resolved. CDR3 length: 12 amino acids. V gave up 8 bases and J gave up 2 bases, with 10 bases separating them. The germline gives CDR1 SNHLY, CDR2 FYNNEI. The CDR3 protein is CASGPPTYEQYV. The DNA of the CDR3 is TGTGCCAGCGGACCTCCGACCTACGAGCAGTACGTC.

The chain recombines TRBV9 with TRBJ2-2, with TRBD2 as a possible D gene (6 bases). This CDR3 is built from 16 residues. Trimming took 3 bases from V and 5 from J, leaving 17 bases between them. Germline assignment: CDR1 SGDLS and CDR2 YYNGEE. This CDR3 is CASSERPGSLTGELFF. Written as DNA, the CDR3 is TGTGCCAGCAGCGAGCGGCCCGGGAGCTTAACCGGGGAGCTGTTTTTT. The full variable domain, its missing parts supplied by reference TRBV9 and TRBJ2-2, is DSGVTQTPKHLITATGQRVTLRCSPRSGDLSVYWYQQSLDQGLQFLIQYYNGEERAKGNILERFSAQQFPDLHSELNLSSLELGDSALYFCASSERPGSLTGELFFGEGSRLTVL.

The count of this clone is one. This sample also contains other DNA sequences that code for the same CDR3. This sequence joins TRBV4-1 and TRBJ1-1; D is undetermined. Germline CDR1 is MGHRA and CDR2 is YSYEKL. The CDR3 has 14 residues. The V end was cut by 3 bases, the J end by 1 base, with 9 bases between. This CDR3 reads CASSQVTENTEAFF. The CDR3 DNA is TGCGCCAGCAGCCAGGTAACAGAGAACACTGAAGCTTTCTTT.

The chain links TRBV4-1 to TRBJ2-2; TRBD1 might be the D (6 bases). Looked up from germline, CDR1 is MGHRA and CDR2 is YSYEKL. This CDR3 contains 14 residues. Trimming removed 5 bases from V and 2 bases from J, with 9 bases in between. The CDR3 here is CASSYRDNTGELFF. The DNA for the CDR3 is TGCGCCAGCAGCTACAGGGATAACACCGGGGAGCTGTTTTTT.

The V gene is TRBV28, the J gene TRBJ1-2; D is possibly TRBD1 (5 bases). From germline, CDR1 is MDHEN and CDR2 SYDVKM. Trimming took off 7 bases at V and 10 bases at J, with 19 bases between the two ends. The CDR3 runs to 13 residues. The CDR3: CASKSPGTFDYTF. DNA of the CDR3: TGTGCCAGCAAGTCGCCAGGGACGTTTGACTACACCTTC.

V gene TRBV9 combines with J gene TRBJ1-6; D might be TRBD1 (5 bases). Per the germline V gene, CDR1 is SGDLS and CDR2 is YYNGEE. Between the trimmed V and J ends, which lost 0 bases and 0 bases, there was a span of 10 bases. The CDR3 is 17 residues long. The CDR3 DNA sequence: TGTGCCAGCAGCGTAGAGGTCAGGGCCTCCTATAATTCACCCCTCCACTTT. Amino acids: CASSVEVRASYNSPLHF.

The CDR3 sequence is CASSPALNTEAFF. For the CDR3, the DNA is TGTGCCAGTAGTCCGGCCTTGAACACTGAAGCTTTCTTT. The chain is built from TRBV19 and TRBJ1-1, with D unresolved. Germline-derived CDR1 and CDR2 are LNHDA and SQIVND (reference sequence). Trimming stripped 5 bases from V and 0 bases from J, with 7 bases between. There are 13 residues in the CDR3.